The clone carrying this T cell receptor (beta chain) was detected only a few times. The antigen is not known. This may be a read error: a much more frequent sequence differs by one nucleotide. The data originate from a study of regulatory T cells in long-lasting Graves disease. Relying on iRepertoire HTBI primers and Arm-PCR of CDR3 regions, the team built TCR beta libraries. TCRdb reanalysed the multiplex PCR reads using MiXCR and keeps one entry per CDR3 protein. Among some 500,000 distinct CDR3 sequences listed, about 16% were seen once. Trimming took off 2 bases at V and 2 bases at J, with 15 bases between the two ends. The CDR3 is 16 residues long. In germline, CDR1 is MNHEY, CDR2 SVGAGI. Time point meaning: newly diagnosed GD, antithyroid drugs for less than 3 months. Following extraction of RNA from PBMCs, that RNA was used to make the TCR library. Study findings and constraints: Shared public clonotypes totalled over 2,500 in persistent patients, compared with over 800 in new patients.

In addition, the sample was reused for a study of T cells in Graves' hyperthyroidism and ophthalmopathy.

The rearrangement joins TRBV6-5 to TRBJ1-2; D is undetermined. The source material was peripheral blood mononuclear cells (PBMCs), sampled at new diagnosis, from a patient treated with antithyroid drugs. The receptor comes from a woman aged 40-60 years with Graves disease. This CDR3 reads CASSYRLSTENYGYTF. The CDR3 DNA is TGTGCCAGCAGTTACAGGCTCTCCACGGAGAACTATGGCTACACCTTC.